This paragraph reports one T cell receptor (beta chain). Its specificity is unknown. Libraries were prepared by immunoSEQ multiplex PCR; TCRdb keeps only in-frame clonotypes and omits some of them. The repertoire holds around 270,000 clones, with around 85% as singletons. Germline V gives CDR1 MNHEY, CDR2 SMNVEV (reference sequence). V was clipped by 5 bases and J by 0 bases, with 16 bases between them. The CDR3 length is 16 residues. Treatment reported: around 19 received Ad26.COV2.S at low or high dose, single or two shots; five or six received placebo; per-sample allocation not given. After the first vaccine or placebo injection, samples were drawn on day 63. Whoever gave the sample was an adult aged 18-55 years in Boston. The data belong to a study of Ad26.COV2.S vaccination and SARS-CoV-2 variants. Notes on the study in general: Non-spike TCR breadth showed similarity between vaccine and placebo recipients. Measures of TCR breadth and depth may have fallen short of total T cell responses.

Specimen: peripheral blood, collected in a trial of Ad26.COV2.S vaccine versus placebo. This receptor was identified in a person aged 18-60 years who received the Ad26.COV2.S COVID-19 vaccine or a placebo. The chain joins TRBV27 to TRBJ1-2; D ambiguous. In DNA, the CDR3 is TGTGCCAGCAGTCCCAAAGCCATACCAACTAACTATGGCTACACCTTC. It encodes CASSPKAIPTNYGYTF.